This TCR beta chain was documented in a study of blood T cell repertoires in COVID-19 (dated by TCRdb to the early 2020s). With respect to the entire study: The collaborator samples originated in the United States, Italy and Spain and spanned the acute and convalescent phases of COVID-19. The prospective study material was composed of cDNA or gDNA derived from T cells, B-cell-depleted T cells, or PBMCs. Subjects who had been exposed to COVID-19, were actively infected with it, or had recovered from it provided the deeply sampled blood TCRbeta repertoires that made up the dataset. The repertoires were made available in a free public database intended to serve as a resource for research on the immune response to SARS-CoV-2. The samples were drawn from the first 160 participants of the ongoing ImmuneRACE study and from under 1,500 subjects provided by 6 global collaborators. Sample metadata almost always included a de-identified subject ID, COVID-19 status, age in years and sex. Where available, HLA class I and class II types were taken from metadata supplied by the sample provider and were not determined by assay-based typing. What the study reported, not specific to this receptor: How much clinical and demographic metadata was included differed by source and by participant, and the metadata was provided uncurated.

Regarding this clone: Its antigen is not yet known. No much larger clone exists at a distance of one base, and base qualities are not known.

The collaborating institutions used their own protocols to collect whole blood in K2EDTA tubes. Collaborator samples were shipped for TCRbeta analysis as frozen whole blood, isolated PBMCs, or DNA extracted from either sample type. TCRbeta CDR3 regions were amplified from genomic DNA using the immunoSEQ Assay, a bias-controlled multiplex PCR. The study's processing was this. The number of nucleated cells in each sample was estimated from the amplification of reference gene primers within the assay. Sequence reads were collapsed and filtered to measure the absolute abundance of every unique TCRbeta CDR3 rearrangement. For each sample, productive Simpson clonality was calculated as the square root of Simpson's diversity index over productive rearrangements. The table comes from immuneACCESS by way of TCRdb, which keeps in-frame sequences with V and J called. Part of the clones is missing from these tables; in studies checked, under half for an unresolved V gene and the rest for unknown reasons. The V and J calls and clone size are taken from that table; D and trimming were inferred from the DNA. The sample yields about 180,000 clones; around 85% were counted once. The biggest ten clones account for about 9.4% of the sample.

The germline V gene (reference sequence) specifies LNHDA as CDR1 and SQIVND as CDR2. The V end gives up 6 bases and the J end 1 base, leaving 2 bases in the junction not matched to a gene. Its CDR3 holds 14 amino acids, cysteine through phenylalanine. The only DNA kept is the CDR3, 42 bases in frame from the first base. The sequenced sample was peripheral blood. The receptor comes from an elderly woman with acute or convalescent COVID-19. The chain is encoded by TRBV19 joined to TRBJ2-2; TRBD2 aligns with 7 central bases. The DNA sequence is given as TGTGCCAGTAGCCGCGGGAGGAACACCGGGGAGCTGTTTTTT. Its translation reads: CASSRGRNTGELFF.